The 10 T cell receptor beta chains listed next were all sequenced from one sample in a study of cytomegalovirus exposure and HLA in healthy donors. PCR primers comprised 60 Vbeta and 13 Jbeta primers. TCRdb keeps only in-frame clones here, not all; method: immunoSEQ multiplex PCR. The table shows under 150,000 clones, with about 80% occurring only once. Sequenced sample: PBMCs. The source is a male donor in good health and CMV-seronegative.

The J gene is TRBJ2-7, the V gene TRBV19; the D gene is possibly TRBD1 (6 bases). The CDR3 totals 15 residues. CDR1 LNHDA and CDR2 SQIVND come from the germline V gene (reference sequence). The V end lost 2 bases, the J end lost 4 bases, and 15 bases lay between the germline ends. The CDR3, as DNA: TGTGCCAGTAGTATACAGGGTACAGGGAAGTACGAGCAGTACTTC. This gives the protein CASSIQGTGKYEQYF.

The V and J genes are TRBV5-6 and TRBJ2-6; D not resolved. CDR3 size: 15 residues. CDR1 is SGHDT, CDR2 YYEEEE, per germline. Trimming took 2 bases from V and 1 from J, leaving 7 bases between them. The CDR3 DNA follows: TGTGCCAGCAGCTTCGGTTTATCTGGGGCCAACGTCCTGACTTTC. Translation: CASSFGLSGANVLTF.

The CDR3 spells CASSTGGRGYTF. For the CDR3, the DNA is TGTGCCAGTAGTACGGGGGGTCGGGGCTACACCTTC. The chain recombines TRBV19 with TRBJ1-2, with D maybe TRBD1 (5 bases). Trimming took off 4 bases at V and 8 bases at J, with 11 bases between the two ends. CDR3 length equals 12 residues. Germline values: CDR1 LNHDA, CDR2 SQIVND (reference sequence).

This chain joins TRBV7-8 and TRBJ1-1; a weak D match, TRBD1 (6 bases). This CDR3 spans 16 amino acids. V was trimmed by 3 bases and J by 4 bases, leaving 18 bases between them. Germline V gene sequence: CDR1 SGHVS, CDR2 FQNEAQ. The CDR3 DNA is TGTGCCAGCAGCTTTTTTACAGGGACCGGCGGCACTGAAGCTTTCTTT. Its translation: CASSFFTGTGGTEAFF.

The V call is TRBV6-1, the J call TRBJ1-1, with 9 bases identical to TRBD1. CDR3 length: 15 amino acids. V trimming: 8 bases; J trimming: 0 bases; junction bases outside the gene matches: 7. The germline gives CDR1 MNHNS, CDR2 SASEGT. The CDR3 sequence: CASGRQGEMNTEAFF. CDR3 in DNA: TGTGCCAGCGGTAGACAGGGGGAAATGAACACTGAAGCTTTCTTT.

This rearrangement joins TRBV27 to TRBJ1-2, with 8 bases fitting TRBD1. The V gene end was trimmed by 4 bases and the J gene end by 7 bases; junction bases not matched to a gene: 8. The CDR3 has 14 amino acids. Germline V gene data show CDR1 as MNHEY and CDR2 as SMNVEV (reference sequence). CDR3 DNA: TGTGCCAGCAGTTCCCCGGACAGGGCTGCTGGCTACACCTTC. Its protein is CASSSPDRAAGYTF.

J is TRBJ1-4 and V is TRBV6-6, with 8 bases matching TRBD1. The CDR3 has 15 residues. V shed 4 bases, J shed 8 bases, and the junction held 9 bases outside the gene matches. Germline CDR1 is MNHNY and CDR2 is SVGAGI (reference sequence). CDR3: CASSLSRGRGEKLFF. The CDR3 DNA reads as TGTGCCAGCAGTTTGTCCAGGGGGCGCGGGGAAAAACTGTTTTTT.

The V call is TRBV5-1, the J call TRBJ2-1, with 7 bases fitting TRBD2. The CDR3 sequence is 14 residues long. CDR1 SGHRS and CDR2 YFSETQ come from the germline V gene. After removal of 1 base from V and 10 bases from J, the junction contained 8 bases not matched to a gene. Here the CDR3 reads CASSLNGRLEEQFF. The CDR3 nucleotides read TGCGCCAGCAGCTTGAACGGGAGGTTAGAAGAGCAGTTCTTC.

The chain combines TRBV30 with TRBJ2-7, with D possibly being TRBD2 (6 bases). Trimming took off 2 bases at V and 1 base at J, with 12 bases between the two ends. The germline V gene encodes CDR1 GTSNPN and CDR2 SVGIG (reference sequence). The CDR3 is 14 amino acids. CDR3 in amino acids: CAWSRDWDSYEQYF. The CDR3, as DNA: TGTGCCTGGAGTCGGGACTGGGATTCCTACGAGCAGTACTTC.

This clone was found a few times. The CDR3 reads CASKTGTGDYGYTF. The CDR3 bases are TGTGCCAGCAAAACCGGGACAGGGGACTATGGCTACACCTTC. V gene TRBV6-6 combines with J gene TRBJ1-2; 10 nucleotides line up with TRBD1. V lost 7 bases and J lost 3; bases outside the gene matches: 5. This CDR3 region has 14 residues. Germline assignment: CDR1 MNHNY and CDR2 SVGAGI (reference sequence).